These T cell receptor beta chains were read from a single sample in a study of T cells in tuberculosis. Profiled with immunoSEQ multiplex PCR; TCRdb holds only in-frame clones, not every one. The data contain about 29,000 clones, more than 80% of them singletons. The source material was PBMCs. These receptors were obtained from a donor aged 10-29 years with latent tuberculosis or without tuberculosis infection. Both conserved end residues are part of each CDR3. The D gene is left open where the match is weak. Part of the rows lack a size; the others show once, few, many or a class for expanded clones.

CDR3 protein,CDR3 DNA,J gene,V gene,clone size,D gene
CASSSEGPGMNTEAFF,TGTGCCAGCAGCTCCGAAGGTCCGGGAATGAACACTGAAGCTTTCTTT,TRBJ1-1,TRBV5-5,NA,NA
CASSEMRGLTDSPLHF,TGTGCCAGCAGTGAAATGAGGGGGCTGACGGATTCACCCCTCCACTTT,TRBJ1-6,TRBV2,few,TRBD1
CASSHGGTSGSSTDTQYF,TGTGCCAGCAGTCATGGGGGGACTAGCGGGAGTAGTACAGATACGCAGTATTTT,TRBJ2-3,TRBV28,NA,TRBD2
CASSPGGHSYEQYF,TGTGCCAGCAGTCCAGGGGGCCACTCCTACGAGCAGTACTTC,TRBJ2-7,TRBV6-1,NA,TRBD1
CASSQGRERTDTQYF,TGCGCCAGCAGCCAAGGGCGGGAGAGAACAGATACGCAGTATTTT,TRBJ2-3,TRBV4-3,NA,TRBD2
CASSEGDRASNQPQHF,TGCGCCAGCAGTGAGGGAGACAGGGCTAGCAATCAGCCCCAGCATTTT,TRBJ1-5,TRBV10-2,NA,TRBD1
CASSALSGFPDTQYF,TGCGCCAGCAGCGCCCTATCCGGGTTCCCAGATACGCAGTATTTT,TRBJ2-3,TRBV4-3,NA,NA
CASSSRTGGNQPQHF,TGTGCCAGCAGTTCCCGGACAGGGGGCAACCAGCCCCAGCATTTT,TRBJ1-5,TRBV6-5,NA,TRBD1
CASSHGQGLPYEQYF,TGCGCCAGCAGCCATGGACAGGGGCTCCCATACGAGCAGTACTTC,TRBJ2-7,TRBV4-1,NA,TRBD1
CAISGEGTSDEQFF,TGTGCCATTAGCGGGGAGGGCACATCGGATGAGCAGTTCTTC,TRBJ2-1,TRBV10-3,NA,TRBD2
CASSLVSGSYEQYF,TGCGCCAGCAGCTTGGTGTCAGGATCCTACGAGCAGTACTTC,TRBJ2-7,TRBV5-1,NA,NA
CASSTRTGASNQPQHF,TGTGCCAGCAGTACTAGGACAGGGGCAAGCAATCAGCCCCAGCATTTT,TRBJ1-5,TRBV6-6,NA,TRBD1
CASSIPGQRNQPQHF,TGTGCCAGTAGTATCCCCGGACAGCGCAATCAGCCCCAGCATTTT,TRBJ1-5,TRBV19,NA,NA
CAISESAGLAGGRNYNEQFF,TGTGCCATCAGTGAATCGGCGGGACTAGCGGGGGGCAGAAACTACAATGAGCAGTTCTTC,TRBJ2-1,TRBV10-3,NA,TRBD2
CASSVAPVNTEAFF,TGTGCCAGCAGCGTAGCTCCAGTGAACACTGAAGCTTTCTTT,TRBJ1-1,TRBV9,once,NA
CASSLPFLQGSRNTIYF,TGTGCCAGCAGTTTACCCTTCCTACAGGGGTCGCGAAACACCATATATTTT,TRBJ1-3,TRBV28,NA,TRBD1
CASSLNAGNYGYTF,TGTGCCAGCAGCTTGAATGCAGGGAACTATGGCTACACCTTC,TRBJ1-2,TRBV5-6,medium-sized,NA
CASSRGQGAGETQYF,TGCGCCAGCAGCCGAGGACAGGGGGCGGGTGAGACCCAGTACTTC,TRBJ2-5,TRBV5-1,NA,TRBD1
CASRGGQKNLYNSPLHF,TGTGCCAGCAGGGGGGGACAGAAAAACCTCTATAATTCACCCCTCCACTTT,TRBJ1-6,TRBV25-1,NA,TRBD1
CATSGLAGWDEQYF,TGTGCCACCAGCGGACTAGCGGGATGGGACGAGCAGTACTTC,TRBJ2-7,TRBV15,NA,TRBD2
CASSEGRLGGRDTDTQYF,TGTGCCAGCAGTGAGGGCCGCCTGGGCGGGAGAGACACAGATACGCAGTATTTT,TRBJ2-3,TRBV6-1,NA,TRBD2
CASSLDYRVDGYTF,TGTGCCAGCAGCTTGGATTACAGGGTAGATGGCTACACCTTC,TRBJ1-2,TRBV5-4,NA,NA
CASSLAGQVGFSTEAFF,TGCGCCAGCAGCTTGGCGGGACAGGTTGGATTCTCCACTGAAGCTTTCTTT,TRBJ1-1,TRBV5-1,NA,TRBD1
CASSVDEGTEAFF,TGTGCCAGCAGCGTAGACGAGGGAACTGAAGCTTTCTTT,TRBJ1-1,TRBV9,NA,NA
CASRVEANTEAFF,TGTGCCAGCAGGGTCGAAGCCAACACTGAAGCTTTCTTT,TRBJ1-1,TRBV2,NA,NA
CASLQGTGYGYTF,TGTGCCAGCCTACAGGGAACGGGCTATGGCTACACCTTC,TRBJ1-2,TRBV19,few,NA
CAITPRGGTGFFNEQFF,TGTGCCATCACCCCACGGGGCGGGACAGGGTTCTTCAATGAGCAGTTCTTC,TRBJ2-1,TRBV10-3,NA,TRBD1
CASGLSGVDTQYF,TGTGCTAGTGGTTTGTCCGGGGTGGATACGCAGTATTTT,TRBJ2-3,TRBV12-5,NA,NA
CASSLGGIVETGELFF,TGTGCCAGCAGTTTAGGAGGGATCGTAGAGACCGGGGAGCTGTTTTTT,TRBJ2-2,TRBV28,NA,NA
CASSPFQGTQYF,TGTGCCAGCTCACCATTCCAGGGTACGCAGTATTTT,TRBJ2-3,TRBV18,NA,NA
CASSLASGAFYEQYF,TGCGCCAGCAGCTTGGCCAGCGGGGCCTTCTACGAGCAGTACTTC,TRBJ2-7,TRBV5-1,once,TRBD2
CASSQGRLAGVRSETQYF,TGTGCCAGCAGCCAAGGGCGCCTAGCGGGAGTCAGGAGCGAGACCCAGTACTTC,TRBJ2-5,TRBV4-2,NA,TRBD2
CASSQLRTTGNYNEQFF,TGTGCCAGCAGCCAACTGAGGACTACGGGAAACTACAATGAGCAGTTCTTC,TRBJ2-1,TRBV11-2,NA,NA
CASSPREEGYTF,TGTGCCAGCTCACCACGGGAGGAAGGCTACACCTTC,TRBJ1-2,TRBV18,NA,NA
CASMSDRALGIAKNIQYF,TGTGCCAGTATGTCGGACAGGGCGCTTGGGATAGCCAAAAACATTCAGTACTTC,TRBJ2-4,TRBV19,NA,TRBD1
CASSQDGRGGWNTQYF,TGCGCCAGCAGCCAAGACGGGCGGGGGGGCTGGAATACGCAGTATTTT,TRBJ2-3,TRBV4-1,NA,TRBD2
CASSLKVGGAGELTDTQYF,TGTGCCAGCAGCTTGAAGGTGGGCGGAGCGGGAGAACTCACAGATACGCAGTATTTT,TRBJ2-3,TRBV5-4,once,TRBD2
CASSLQGVKETQYF,TGTGCCAGCTCACTACAGGGGGTGAAGGAGACCCAGTACTTC,TRBJ2-5,TRBV18,NA,TRBD1
CASSLYRRGQGADTQYF,TGTGCCAGCAGCTTATACAGGAGGGGACAGGGGGCAGATACGCAGTATTTT,TRBJ2-3,TRBV7-6,once,TRBD1
CASSLEQGNQPQHF,TGTGCCAGCAGCTTAGAACAGGGAAATCAGCCCCAGCATTTT,TRBJ1-5,TRBV7-6,NA,NA
CASSWEDRAGEEQFF,TGTGCCAGCAGCTGGGAGGACAGGGCTGGGGAGGAGCAGTTCTTC,TRBJ2-1,TRBV7-9,NA,TRBD1
CASSRNGGPPTGIYNEQFF,TGTGCCAGCAGTCGTAACGGGGGTCCTCCGACGGGGATCTACAATGAGCAGTTCTTC,TRBJ2-1,TRBV27,NA,NA
CASRSGTSGMGTHEQYF,TGTGCCAGCAGATCCGGGACTAGCGGGATGGGTACCCACGAGCAGTACTTC,TRBJ2-7,TRBV2,NA,TRBD2
CASSPNGGSGANVLTF,TGTGCCAGCAGCCCCAATGGAGGCTCTGGGGCCAACGTCCTGACTTTC,TRBJ2-6,TRBV13,NA,NA